The rows below give T cell receptor beta chains drawn from one sample of a study of breast tumors, draining lymph nodes, adjacent tissues. TCRdb called the multiplex PCR reads again in MiXCR, with one record for every CDR3 protein. This table has approximately 7,100 distinct CDR3 sequences, 65% to 75% appearing once. The source material was tumor-adjacent breast tissue. Receptors were obtained from a female donor with breast cancer. Some clones in this sample may be carry-over from other donors' samples. Both conserved end residues are trimmed from each CDR3. The order of the fields is J gene, V gene, clone size, D gene, CDR3 protein. D genes are given only for firm matches. The size entry is marked missing in some rows and otherwise reads once, few, many or a size class.

j_gene: TRBJ2-7
v_gene: TRBV5-1
abundance: .
d_gene: .
CDR3aa: ASGTSSYEQY

j_gene: TRBJ2-1
v_gene: TRBV12-3/TRBV12-4
abundance: .
d_gene: .
CDR3aa: ASSLGRAIKF

j_gene: TRBJ1-2
v_gene: TRBV2
abundance: .
d_gene: .
CDR3aa: ASSEVRNYGYT

j_gene: TRBJ2-7
v_gene: TRBV20-1
abundance: .
d_gene: .
CDR3aa: SALIQRNYEQY

j_gene: TRBJ1-4
v_gene: TRBV7-8
abundance: medium-sized
d_gene: .
CDR3aa: ASTSTNEKLF

j_gene: TRBJ1-4
v_gene: TRBV12-3/TRBV12-4
abundance: .
d_gene: TRBD1
CDR3aa: ASSFGTGAEKLF

j_gene: TRBJ2-5
v_gene: TRBV6-2/TRBV6-3
abundance: .
d_gene: TRBD2
CDR3aa: ASSYPVTSGGMEVETQY

j_gene: TRBJ2-7
v_gene: TRBV7-2
abundance: .
d_gene: TRBD2
CDR3aa: ASSLRASGAYEQY

j_gene: TRBJ2-5
v_gene: TRBV20-1
abundance: many
d_gene: TRBD1
CDR3aa: SASGTGGYQETQY

j_gene: TRBJ2-2
v_gene: TRBV19
abundance: .
d_gene: .
CDR3aa: ASSGGNTGELF

j_gene: TRBJ2-1
v_gene: TRBV20-1
abundance: once
d_gene: .
CDR3aa: SARAPPEQF

j_gene: TRBJ2-7
v_gene: TRBV10-3
abundance: .
d_gene: .
CDR3aa: AISEGRGGSGGMSYEQY

j_gene: TRBJ2-5
v_gene: TRBV5-4
abundance: .
d_gene: .
CDR3aa: ASSSVVGQETQY

j_gene: TRBJ1-2
v_gene: TRBV20-1
abundance: .
d_gene: .
CDR3aa: SASLSGATDT

j_gene: TRBJ1-2
v_gene: TRBV2
abundance: medium-sized
d_gene: TRBD1
CDR3aa: ASSGQDRGSGGYT

j_gene: TRBJ2-7
v_gene: TRBV9
abundance: .
d_gene: .
CDR3aa: ASSPGEIYEQY

j_gene: TRBJ2-3
v_gene: TRBV6-6
abundance: .
d_gene: .
CDR3aa: ASSYRALATDTQY

j_gene: TRBJ2-7
v_gene: TRBV11-2
abundance: .
d_gene: .
CDR3aa: ASSSTGGGEQY

j_gene: TRBJ2-7
v_gene: TRBV18
abundance: .
d_gene: .
CDR3aa: ASSHGPSPYEQY

j_gene: TRBJ2-7
v_gene: TRBV7-8
abundance: .
d_gene: .
CDR3aa: ASSLAGGSYEQY

j_gene: TRBJ2-5
v_gene: TRBV27
abundance: .
d_gene: TRBD2
CDR3aa: ASSGRPPGTSGQETQY

j_gene: TRBJ2-3
v_gene: TRBV15
abundance: medium-sized
d_gene: .
CDR3aa: ATSRDRLADTQY

j_gene: TRBJ1-6
v_gene: TRBV20-1
abundance: few
d_gene: .
CDR3aa: SARARGTAYNSPLH

j_gene: TRBJ1-4
v_gene: TRBV6-5
abundance: .
d_gene: .
CDR3aa: ASSYSQTTNEKLF

j_gene: TRBJ2-6
v_gene: TRBV2
abundance: .
d_gene: TRBD1
CDR3aa: ASKTGGSGANVLT

j_gene: TRBJ2-1
v_gene: TRBV5-1
abundance: .
d_gene: .
CDR3aa: ASRTRINSYNEQF

j_gene: TRBJ2-7
v_gene: TRBV10-1
abundance: medium-sized
d_gene: TRBD1
CDR3aa: ASSPGQGRRNEQY

j_gene: TRBJ1-5
v_gene: TRBV29-1
abundance: .
d_gene: TRBD1
CDR3aa: SVRDRGGNQPQH

j_gene: TRBJ1-2
v_gene: TRBV6-1
abundance: .
d_gene: .
CDR3aa: ASSEQGFYGYT

j_gene: TRBJ2-5
v_gene: TRBV10-3
abundance: .
d_gene: TRBD2
CDR3aa: AISESWTSGDQETQY

j_gene: TRBJ1-2
v_gene: TRBV28
abundance: .
d_gene: TRBD1
CDR3aa: ASRSGQGAFYGYT

j_gene: TRBJ1-3
v_gene: TRBV7-9
abundance: .
d_gene: .
CDR3aa: ASNPLWAGEGNTIY

j_gene: TRBJ2-7
v_gene: TRBV7-2
abundance: .
d_gene: .
CDR3aa: ASSLWGRGSDEQY